This TCR beta chain was recorded in a study of T cells in Graves' hyperthyroidism and ophthalmopathy. General study results and limits: Blood samples included most of the expanded thyroid clonotypes exceeding 0.001.

V was pared by 0 bases and J by 1 base, with 9 bases between. The CDR3 extends over 15 amino acids. The germline gives CDR1 SGHRS, CDR2 YFSETQ. This clonotype appeared many times. Antigen: not known. Inclusion characteristics of ophthalmopathy patients comprised a Clinical Activity Score of at least 3, a NOSPECS grade of at least 4, and duration under 3 months. PBMCs were derived from roughly 10 ml fresh peripheral blood. The investigators amplified TCR beta CDR3 regions from RNA transcripts. HTBI primers were employed in a first-round RT-PCR of the TCR CDR3. TCRdb independently ran MiXCR on the multiplex PCR reads; one entry per CDR3 protein. The sample has some 650,000 distinct CDR3 sequences; 16% are singletons.

Sample: blood. This clonotype originated in a woman aged 40-49 years with Graves' ophthalmopathy. V usage is TRBV5-1 and J usage is TRBJ2-3; tentatively, D is TRBD1 (6 bases). The CDR3 nucleotides read TGCGCCAGCAGCTTGGTTGGGGGCGGCACAGATACGCAGTATTTT. Translated: CASSLVGGGTDTQYF.